Each of the 18 T cell receptor beta chains below was sequenced from the same sample in a study of OX40 agonist ivuxolimab in advanced cancers. The protocol was immunoSEQ multiplex PCR, while the TCRdb copy is restricted to in-frame clones and leaves out a portion. Of 50,000 to 75,000 clones listed, roughly 90% are singletons. Material: CD4+ or CD8+ T cells sorted from blood, obtained in a trial of the OX40 agonist ivuxolimab. The receptors stem from an adult with an advanced solid tumor such as melanoma, head and neck, liver or kidney cancer.

V is TRBV18 and J is TRBJ1-1, with a tentative D call TRBD1 (6 bases). This CDR3 has 16 amino acids. Germline V gene lookup returns CDR1 KGHSH and CDR2 LQKENI. V lost 4 bases and J lost 7, with 22 bases in between. CDR3 bases: TGTGCCAGCTCACTAGGCGGGGGCGCGGGGATTGGTGAAGCTTTCTTT. This translates into CASSLGGGAGIGEAFF.

The J gene is TRBJ2-3, the V gene TRBV7-8; 10 nucleotides match TRBD1. Germline V gene lookup returns CDR1 SGHVS and CDR2 FQNEAQ. This CDR3 contains 16 residues. V shed 5 bases and J 5 bases; nucleotides not matched to a gene: 10. The DNA of the CDR3 is TGTGCCAGCAGCCACTCTTGGGACAGGGGTCAAGATACGCAGTATTTT. Its protein product is CASSHSWDRGQDTQYF.

This clone was recorded only once. The CDR3 here is CASSLADSPLHF. The CDR3 DNA is TGTGCCAGCAGCTTAGCCGATTCACCCCTCCACTTT. The V and J genes are TRBV7-9 and TRBJ1-6; D uncertain. The CDR3 extends over 12 amino acids. Germline CDR1 SEHNR, CDR2 FQNEAQ (reference sequence). V was trimmed by 0 bases and J by 8 bases, leaving 2 bases between them. Combining the CDR3 with reference TRBV7-9 and TRBJ1-6 gives the whole variable domain DTGVSQNPRHKITKRGQNVTFRCDPISEHNRLYWYRQTLGQGPEFLTYFQNEAQLEKSRLLSDRFSAERPKGSFSTLEIQRTEQGDSAMYLCASSLADSPLHFGNGTRLTVT.

The chain joins TRBV18 to TRBJ1-5; TRBD1 is a possible D gene (6 bases). The CDR3 consists of 15 residues. Trimming cost V 1 base and J 5 bases, with 12 bases left between them. Germline lookup yields CDR1 KGHSH and CDR2 LQKENI. The CDR3 spells CASSPRGGTDQPQHF. CDR3 in DNA: TGTGCCAGCTCACCACGCGGGGGCACGGATCAGCCCCAGCATTTT.

The chain links TRBV6-1 to TRBJ1-3; D ambiguous. Germline values: CDR1 MNHNS, CDR2 SASEGT. This CDR3 region has 17 residues. Trimming left V 0 bases short and J 1 base short, with 13 bases between. The CDR3 sequence: CASSEALLWGSGNTIYF. DNA of the CDR3: TGTGCCAGCAGTGAAGCGCTTCTGTGGGGATCTGGAAACACCATATATTTT.

V gene TRBV9 combines with J gene TRBJ2-2; D gene uncertain. Germline loops: CDR1 SGDLS, CDR2 YYNGEE. The V and J ends lost 0 bases and 6 bases respectively, with 6 bases between them. The CDR3 contains 13 residues. CDR3 loop: CASSVVWPGELFF. In DNA form, the CDR3 reads TGTGCCAGCAGCGTAGTGTGGCCCGGGGAGCTGTTTTTT.

This sequence joins TRBV5-1 and TRBJ2-1; tentative D call: TRBD2 (5 bases). The CDR3 spans 17 residues. In germline, CDR1 is SGHRS, CDR2 YFSETQ. Deletions cut 2 bases from V and 6 bases from J, with 21 bases between. The chain's CDR3 is CASSFLGSKLTPNEQFF. The CDR3 DNA reads as TGCGCCAGCAGCTTCTTAGGGAGCAAACTTACCCCCAATGAGCAGTTCTTC.

V and J are TRBV2 and TRBJ2-1; 9 positions match TRBD2. This CDR3 is 12 amino acids long. Germline values: CDR1 SNHLY, CDR2 FYNNEI. Trimming at V came to 8 bases and at J to 8 bases, leaving 4 bases not matched to a gene. Written as DNA, the CDR3 is TGTGCCAGCCAGCTAGCGGGACATGAGCAGTTCTTC. Translating it yields CASQLAGHEQFF.

The rearrangement links TRBV5-1 to TRBJ1-3, with 9 nucleotides matching TRBD1. Germline CDR1 reads SGHRS; CDR2 reads YFSETQ. The trim removed 0 bases at V and 4 bases at J, leaving 2 bases unmatched. There are 15 residues in the CDR3. CDR3 DNA sequence: TGCGCCAGCAGCTTGGGGGACAGGGTCGGAAACACCATATATTTT. Protein sequence: CASSLGDRVGNTIYF.

This sequence joins TRBV30 and TRBJ1-6; unclear D gene. Per germline, CDR1 GTSNPN and CDR2 SVGIG (reference sequence). This CDR3 is built from 12 residues. V was pared by 2 bases and J by 6 bases, with 5 bases between. CDR3: CAWSRSNSPLHF. In DNA, the CDR3 is TGTGCCTGGAGTCGCAGTAATTCACCCCTCCACTTT. The full variable domain, with the rest looked up from reference TRBV30 and TRBJ1-6, is SQTIHQWPATLVQPVGSPLSLECTVEGTSNPNLYWYRQAAGRGLQLLFYSVGIGQISSEVPQNLSASRPQDRQFILSSKKLLLSDSGFYLCAWSRSNSPLHFGNGTRLTVT.

The rearrangement links TRBV19 to TRBJ2-2, with TRBD1 matching 7 bases. V lost 7 bases to trimming and J lost 2 bases; unmatched junction nucleotides: 7. The length of the CDR3 is 15 residues. CDR1 is LNHDA and CDR2 is SQIVND in the germline V gene (reference sequence). As DNA, the CDR3 is TGTGCCAGTATGGATAGACAGGGTAACACCGGGGAGCTGTTTTTT. It encodes CASMDRQGNTGELFF.

This clone was recorded only once. The V and J genes are TRBV7-8 and TRBJ2-1; the match to TRBD2 covers 7 bases. The CDR3 is made up of 16 amino acids. Trimming removed 5 bases from V and 5 bases from J; junction bases left unmatched: 12. CDR1 and CDR2 from the germline V gene are SGHVS and FQNEAQ. For the CDR3, the DNA is TGTGCCAGCAGCCCTTTTGGACTAGTGGGGGACAATGAGCAGTTCTTC. Encoded protein: CASSPFGLVGDNEQFF.

V gene TRBV7-6 combines with J gene TRBJ2-7; D tentatively fits TRBD1 or TRBD2 (5 bases each). This CDR3 has 14 residues. The ends were cut back, 1 base at V and 3 bases at J, with 10 bases in the middle. CDR1 and CDR2 (germline): SGHVS, FNYEAQ. The CDR3 reads CASSLGQGVYEQYF. CDR3 bases: TGTGCCAGCAGCTTAGGTCAGGGAGTCTACGAGCAGTACTTC.

This chain connects TRBV6-1 to TRBJ2-2, with 7 bases that match TRBD2. V shed 6 bases and J 3 bases; nucleotides not matched to a gene: 1. The CDR3 has 13 amino acids. Germline CDR1 MNHNS, CDR2 SASEGT. The CDR3, as DNA: TGTGCCAGCAGAACTAGCGACACCGGGGAGCTGTTTTTT. It codes for CASRTSDTGELFF.

The chain recombines TRBV30 with TRBJ2-1; a possible D gene is TRBD1 (5 bases). The V and J ends lost 0 bases and 2 bases respectively, with 5 bases between them. The V gene's germline CDR1 is GTSNPN and CDR2 SVGIG (reference sequence). CDR3 size: 13 residues. CDR3 DNA: TGTGCCTGGAGTGTCAGGGCCTACAATGAGCAGTTCTTC. Amino acids: CAWSVRAYNEQFF.

Points on this clone: At the DNA level, this CDR3 is encoded by other sequences in the same sample as well. The chain joins TRBV11-3 to TRBJ2-7; D is undetermined. Trimming removed 5 bases from V and 2 bases from J, with 10 bases in between. This CDR3 spans 13 amino acids. Germline assignment: CDR1 SGHNT and CDR2 YENEEA. The CDR3, as DNA: TGTGCCAGCAGCCTCGGGCTAGCCTACGAGCAGTACTTC. Translation gives CASSLGLAYEQYF.

This sequence joins TRBV11-2 and TRBJ2-5; 11 bases align to TRBD2. V lost 2 bases, J lost 5 bases, and 7 bases stayed unmatched. This CDR3 is 16 amino acids long. CDR1 is SGHAT and CDR2 is FQNNGV in the germline V gene. The chain's CDR3 is CASSLRSGGAGETQYF. The CDR3 DNA sequence: TGTGCCAGCAGCTTACGTAGCGGGGGGGCCGGGGAGACCCAGTACTTC. The full variable domain, rest sourced from reference TRBV11-2 and TRBJ2-5, is EAGVAQSPRYKIIEKRQSVAFWCNPISGHATLYWYQQILGQGPKLLIQFQNNGVVDDSQLPKDRFSAERLKGVDSTLKIQPAKLEDSAVYLCASSLRSGGAGETQYFGPGTRLLVL.

J is TRBJ2-2 and V is TRBV30; D may correspond to TRBD1 or TRBD2 (5 bases each). Germline values: CDR1 GTSNPN, CDR2 SVGIG (reference sequence). The V gene lost 3 bases and the J gene lost 8 bases, with 16 bases spanning the gap. The CDR3 totals 14 residues. The CDR3 protein is CAWRTIGGWGELFF. The CDR3 bases are TGTGCCTGGAGAACGATTGGGGGATGGGGGGAGCTGTTTTTT.